The source of this TCR beta chain is a study of cytomegalovirus exposure and HLA in healthy donors. This clone was counted a few times. V was trimmed by 0 bases and J by 3 bases, leaving 9 bases between them. Per germline, CDR1 MGHRA and CDR2 YSYEKL. This CDR3 has 14 amino acids. The study ran its PCR with 60 Vbeta and 13 Jbeta primers. Libraries were prepared by immunoSEQ multiplex PCR; TCRdb keeps only in-frame clonotypes and omits some of them. The data hold 130,000 or so clones, with over 8% observed a single time. This TCR was recovered from a man in his forties in good health and CMV-seronegative. This chain links TRBV4-1 with TRBJ2-7, with D tentatively TRBD1 (5 bases). Sequenced input: PBMCs. The DNA of the CDR3 is TGCGCCAGCAGCCAAGAAGGGGCTCGCTACGAGCAGTACTTC. Translating it yields CASSQEGARYEQYF.